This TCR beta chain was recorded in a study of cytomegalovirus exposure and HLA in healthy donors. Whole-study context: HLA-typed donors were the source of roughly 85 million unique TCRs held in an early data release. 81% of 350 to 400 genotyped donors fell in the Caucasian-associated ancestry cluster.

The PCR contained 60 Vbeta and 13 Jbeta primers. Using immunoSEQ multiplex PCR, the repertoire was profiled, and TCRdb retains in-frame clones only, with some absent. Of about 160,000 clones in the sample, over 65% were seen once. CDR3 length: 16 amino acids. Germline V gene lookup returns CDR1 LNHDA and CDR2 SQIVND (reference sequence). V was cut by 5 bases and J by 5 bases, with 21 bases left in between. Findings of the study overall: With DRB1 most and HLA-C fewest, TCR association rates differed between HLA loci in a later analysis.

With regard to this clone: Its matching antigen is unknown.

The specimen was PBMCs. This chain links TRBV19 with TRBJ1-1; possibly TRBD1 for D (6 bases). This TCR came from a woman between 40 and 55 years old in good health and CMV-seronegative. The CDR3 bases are TGTGCCAGTAGTTCCCGGGGAGGGGGGGAAAGGACTGAAGCTTTCTTT. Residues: CASSSRGGGERTEAFF.